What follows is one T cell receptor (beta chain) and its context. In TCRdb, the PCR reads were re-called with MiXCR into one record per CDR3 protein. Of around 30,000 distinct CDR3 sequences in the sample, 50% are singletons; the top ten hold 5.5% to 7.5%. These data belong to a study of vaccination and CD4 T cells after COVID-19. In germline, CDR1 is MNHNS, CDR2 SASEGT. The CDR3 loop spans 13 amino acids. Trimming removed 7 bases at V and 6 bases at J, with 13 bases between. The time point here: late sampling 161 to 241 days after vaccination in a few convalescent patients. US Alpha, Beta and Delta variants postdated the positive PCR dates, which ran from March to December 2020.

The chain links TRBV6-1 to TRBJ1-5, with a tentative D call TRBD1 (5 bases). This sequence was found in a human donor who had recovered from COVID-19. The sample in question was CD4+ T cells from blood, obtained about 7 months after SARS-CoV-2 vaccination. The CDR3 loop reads CASKSGMVQPQHF. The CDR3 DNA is TGTGCCAGCAAATCAGGGATGGTTCAGCCCCAGCATTTT.